The source of this TCR beta chain is a study of blood T cells in healthy people across ages (dated by TCRdb to the mid-2010s). About the investigation overall: In model experiments, template switching captured roughly one uniquely barcoded TCR beta cDNA molecule for every two T cells. The study measured age-related changes in TCR beta repertoire diversity using deep sequencing normalized with unique cDNA molecular identifiers. The donors were split into four age groups: young (average around 16 years), middle-aged (over 35), aged (roughly 60) and long-lived (approximately 89). To avoid experimental bias, donors of different ages were spread randomly across the sequencing lanes. For two donors (one aged 18 to 30 and one aged 80 or older), the study analyzed two additional independent replicas of 1 million unique cDNA reads from the same blood draw. The investigation overall reported the following: The CMV infection status of donors was not known, potentially confounding age-related changes in expanded clonotypes. There was a strong correlation between observed TCR beta diversity and the percentage of naive T cells measured by flow cytometry. Estimates of total diversity from one million sequenced T cells were regarded as lower bounds and underestimates. Since profiling was done on bulk unsorted PBMCs, naive and antigen-experienced compartments could not be conclusively compared. The long-lived group showed more naive CD4+ T cells, fewer expanded clones and increased TCR diversity than the aged group, suggesting age selection. Observed TCR beta diversity per million T cells fell roughly linearly with age, and a significant reduction was already apparent by age around 40.

V is clipped by 2 bases and J by 7 bases, and the sequence between their germline boundaries is 18 bases long. The CDR3 numbers 16 residues from cysteine through phenylalanine. Of the read, only the CDR3 DNA is kept; its 48 bases are in frame from base 1. In the germline V gene, CDR1 corresponds to LGHNA and CDR2 to YNFKEQ. Donors were about 36 systemically healthy Caucasian individuals from Russia aged about 6 to 100 years. Around 10 milliliters of peripheral blood were drawn from each donor into EDTA-treated Vacutainer tubes. Ficoll-Paque density-gradient centrifugation was used to isolate PBMCs, with at least 6 million obtained per sample. Trizol reagent was used to extract total RNA from the PBMCs, yielding at least 6 micrograms per sample. For every donor, flow cytometry on a PBMC aliquot measured the percentage of naive CD45RAhigh/CD27high T cells. The protocol used for the library was 5' RACE. Sequenced using an Illumina HiSeq 2500. A second PCR of roughly 7 to 12 cycles was performed with a sample-barcoded 5' primer and a J-beta primer mix. Each TCR beta cDNA molecule received a unique molecular identifier from a template-switch 5' adaptor carrying 12 random nucleotides. At least 2.5 million CDR3-containing paired-end reads were obtained from each sample. All of the RNA was converted into first-strand cDNA using the Mint cDNA synthesis kit, with a TRBC-specific oligonucleotide serving as the primer. Following uracil-DNA glycosylase treatment, all cDNA underwent a first 18-cycle PCR with the universal primers M1SS and BC2_uni_R. In the original analysis: Normalization of each sample was performed by random selection of 1 million high-quality reads, each carrying a distinct molecular identifier. Reads with shared molecular identifiers were discarded instead of being binned into consensus sequences. MiTCR, set to a Q25 quality threshold and the strictest error-elimination algorithm, was used for CDR3 identification, clonotype clustering and error correction. A nonparametric unseen species model with Euler transformation was used to estimate lower-bound total TCR beta diversity. TCRdb ran its own pipeline on the public reads, namely fastp trimming at Q25 and MiXCR clone calling, and kept in-frame beta chains. Rows are unified per CDR3 protein, each entry keeping the most common DNA and genes. What appears here as the V and J calls and clone size reflects TCRdb's work, not the paper's. Recorded for this sample are 2 million or so distinct CDR3 sequences; roughly 49% of them occurred a single time. Approximately 2.1% of the sample goes to the ten largest clones.

This clonotype appeared a few times. Its antigen is still unknown. No quality values exist for individual bases; no much larger clone is one base distant. This sequence was found in a woman aged 40-49 years in good health. Sequences were obtained from blood. The V and J genes are TRBV4-2 and TRBJ2-1; TRBD1 is perhaps the D gene, given 6 matching bases. The encoded CDR3 is CASSQSGTTLVNEQFF. The DNA is as follows: TGTGCCAGCAGCCAATCCGGGACAACTCTTGTGAATGAGCAGTTCTTC.